The clone carrying this TCR beta chain was seen more than once but under ten times. As yet, its antigen is unknown. The Oncomine TCR Beta short-read assay sequenced DNA from cultured CD4+ T cells. After culture, CD4+ T cells served as the source for genomic DNA extraction. Each CDR3 protein gets one entry after TCRdb re-called the PCR reads with MiXCR. The sample lists fewer than 7,500 distinct CDR3 sequences, around 30% seen once, with roughly 34% in the top ten. Treatment: roughly 11-day PBMC culture with coronavirus spike peptide pools or control peptides (ViraFEST assay). The unexposed donor provided CD4+ T cells, which were taken before the COVID-19 pandemic (2011-2018). These data are taken from a study of vaccination and CD4 T cells after COVID-19. The sequence came from a human donor in good health. Sequencing was carried out using CD4+ T cells from blood, cultured in vitro.

DNA for the CDR3: TGTGCCAGCAGTCCCGGAGGCGGGAGGGGGGTCACCGGGGAGCTGTTTTTT. Translation gives CASSPGGGRGVTGELFF. The genes are TRBV6-2 or TRBV6-3 and TRBJ2-2, with 9 nucleotides matching TRBD2. Losses at the gene ends were 5 bases for V and 4 bases for J; bases not matched to a gene: 11. CDR3 size: 17 residues. Germline V gives CDR1 MNHEY, CDR2 SVGEGT.